The rows below give T cell receptor beta chains drawn from one sample of a study of T-cell memory formation after mild COVID-19. MiXCR, run by TCRdb on the 5' RACE reads, gives a single entry per CDR3 protein. The data show approximately 350,000 distinct CDR3 sequences, roughly 14% seen once. The sequenced sample was PBMCs or a T cell subset sorted from them (not recorded which). The receptors derive from a man between 18 and 35 years old who had mild COVID-19 (a few samples of this study predate the infection). Cell type and time point are not known. Both conserved end residues are part of each CDR3. A D gene is named only where the DNA matches it firmly. Clone sizes are given selectively: once, few, many, or a class where the clone is expanded.

CDR3 DNA: TGCGCCAGCAGCCTCAGACAGGGGAAGGACGAGCAGTACTTC
CDR3 protein: CASSLRQGKDEQYF
V gene: TRBV5-1
J gene: TRBJ2-7
clone size: many
D gene: TRBD1
CDR3 length: 14

CDR3 DNA: TGCGCCAGCACCGCGGGCCCCGCGGACACTGAAGCTTTCTTT
CDR3 protein: CASTAGPADTEAFF
V gene: TRBV4-1
J gene: TRBJ1-1
clone size: -
D gene: -
CDR3 length: 14

CDR3 DNA: TGCGCCAGCAGTTATGACGAGAACACTGAAGCTTTCTTT
CDR3 protein: CASSYDENTEAFF
V gene: TRBV5-1
J gene: TRBJ1-1
clone size: few
D gene: -
CDR3 length: 13

CDR3 DNA: TGTGCTAGTGGGGACGAATACACAGATACGCAGTATTTT
CDR3 protein: CASGDEYTDTQYF
V gene: TRBV12-5
J gene: TRBJ2-3
clone size: few
D gene: -
CDR3 length: 13

CDR3 DNA: TGTGCCAGCAGCTTGTACTACGGAAAGAGCACTGAAGCTTTCTTT
CDR3 protein: CASSLYYGKSTEAFF
V gene: TRBV5-5
J gene: TRBJ1-1
clone size: few
D gene: -
CDR3 length: 15

CDR3 DNA: TGCGCCAGCAGCTCATTGGACAGCATTAATGAAAAACTGTTTTTT
CDR3 protein: CASSSLDSINEKLFF
V gene: TRBV5-1
J gene: TRBJ1-4
clone size: -
D gene: -
CDR3 length: 15

CDR3 DNA: TGTGCCAGCAGCCAGGTCGGGTCAGGAGAAGGCGATGAGCAGTTCTTC
CDR3 protein: CASSQVGSGEGDEQFF
V gene: TRBV3-1
J gene: TRBJ2-1
clone size: -
D gene: -
CDR3 length: 16

CDR3 DNA: TGTGCCAGCAGCCTTACGGGGACAGAGGATTCTGAAGCTTTCTTT
CDR3 protein: CASSLTGTEDSEAFF
V gene: TRBV3-1
J gene: TRBJ1-1
clone size: few
D gene: TRBD1
CDR3 length: 15

CDR3 DNA: TGTGCCAGCTCACCCCCGACAGGGCCCTACGAGCAGTACTTC
CDR3 protein: CASSPPTGPYEQYF
V gene: TRBV18
J gene: TRBJ2-7
clone size: many
D gene: TRBD1
CDR3 length: 14

CDR3 DNA: TGTGCCAGCAGCTTCGGGGGGGCTGTTCGCACAGATACGCAGTATTTT
CDR3 protein: CASSFGGAVRTDTQYF
V gene: TRBV7-2
J gene: TRBJ2-3
clone size: few
D gene: TRBD2
CDR3 length: 16

CDR3 DNA: TGTGCCAGCCACCAGGAGACCCAGTACTTC
CDR3 protein: CASHQETQYF
V gene: TRBV7-9
J gene: TRBJ2-5
clone size: many
D gene: -
CDR3 length: 10

CDR3 DNA: TGCAGTGCTGAGAAAGAGTCGTGGAACGAGCAGTTCTTC
CDR3 protein: CSAEKESWNEQFF
V gene: TRBV20-1
J gene: TRBJ2-1
clone size: few
D gene: -
CDR3 length: 13

CDR3 DNA: TGCAGTGCCCCGGCCGGGGGCTTAATAACTGAAGCTTTCTTT
CDR3 protein: CSAPAGGLITEAFF
V gene: TRBV20-1
J gene: TRBJ1-1
clone size: -
D gene: -
CDR3 length: 14

CDR3 DNA: TGTGCCAGCCGTGCGGGGGGCAGGCGGACTGAAGCTTTCTTT
CDR3 protein: CASRAGGRRTEAFF
V gene: TRBV7-2
J gene: TRBJ1-1
clone size: few
D gene: -
CDR3 length: 14

CDR3 DNA: TGTGCCAGCAGCGAACAACTGGGGGAGCTGTTTTTT
CDR3 protein: CASSEQLGELFF
V gene: TRBV7-2
J gene: TRBJ2-2
clone size: few
D gene: -
CDR3 length: 12

CDR3 DNA: TGTGCCAGCGGCCAAGACGGGCTAATCGGCACAGATACGCAGTATTTT
CDR3 protein: CASGQDGLIGTDTQYF
V gene: TRBV4-2
J gene: TRBJ2-3
clone size: once
D gene: -
CDR3 length: 16

CDR3 DNA: TGTGCCAGCAGCCAAGAATCGCGGGGATACAATGAGCAGTTCTTC
CDR3 protein: CASSQESRGYNEQFF
V gene: TRBV4-2
J gene: TRBJ2-1
clone size: -
D gene: -
CDR3 length: 15

CDR3 DNA: TGTGCCAGCTCATCCGGTACAGGGGACGGATCCTACGAGCAGTACTTC
CDR3 protein: CASSSGTGDGSYEQYF
V gene: TRBV18
J gene: TRBJ2-7
clone size: -
D gene: TRBD1
CDR3 length: 16

CDR3 DNA: TGTGCCAGCAGCCCGACAGGTTTTGGCACAGATACGCAGTATTTT
CDR3 protein: CASSPTGFGTDTQYF
V gene: TRBV11-3
J gene: TRBJ2-3
clone size: -
D gene: -
CDR3 length: 15

CDR3 DNA: TGTGCCACCAGCAGAGATTCCCGGTCTTTCGAGGATCGTGGAGCTTTCTTT
CDR3 protein: CATSRDSRSFEDRGAFF
V gene: TRBV15
J gene: TRBJ1-1
clone size: few
D gene: -
CDR3 length: 17

CDR3 DNA: TGTGCCAGCAGTCCACAGGGATGGCAGCCCCAGCATTTT
CDR3 protein: CASSPQGWQPQHF
V gene: TRBV28
J gene: TRBJ1-5
clone size: -
D gene: -
CDR3 length: 13

CDR3 DNA: TGTGCCAGCAGTTTCACGGACAACATTCAGTACTTC
CDR3 protein: CASSFTDNIQYF
V gene: TRBV12-3/TRBV12-4
J gene: TRBJ2-4
clone size: -
D gene: -
CDR3 length: 12

CDR3 DNA: TGCGCCAGCAGCCCGGGCGGTTTCGACTATGGCTACACCTTC
CDR3 protein: CASSPGGFDYGYTF
V gene: TRBV4-3
J gene: TRBJ1-2
clone size: many
D gene: -
CDR3 length: 14

CDR3 DNA: TGTGCCAGCGGACCCGGGACTAGCGGTGATGAGCAGTATTTT
CDR3 protein: CASGPGTSGDEQYF
V gene: TRBV11-2
J gene: TRBJ2-3
clone size: few
D gene: TRBD2
CDR3 length: 14

CDR3 DNA: TGTGCCATCAGTCAGGGGACCTACGAGCAGTACTTC
CDR3 protein: CAISQGTYEQYF
V gene: TRBV10-3
J gene: TRBJ2-7
clone size: many
D gene: -
CDR3 length: 12

CDR3 DNA: TGTGCCACCACTAAGGTGGGAAACACCATATATTTT
CDR3 protein: CATTKVGNTIYF
V gene: TRBV15
J gene: TRBJ1-3
clone size: few
D gene: -
CDR3 length: 12

CDR3 DNA: TGCGCCAGCAGCCAAGATCCCCCCGCAGATACGCAGTATTTT
CDR3 protein: CASSQDPPADTQYF
V gene: TRBV4-1
J gene: TRBJ2-3
clone size: many
D gene: -
CDR3 length: 14

CDR3 DNA: TGTGCCAGCAGTTCCCCATGGGGGGGGACAGGGGGCATTGGGGCCAACGTCCTGACTTTC
CDR3 protein: CASSSPWGGTGGIGANVLTF
V gene: TRBV12-3/TRBV12-4
J gene: TRBJ2-6
clone size: -
D gene: TRBD1
CDR3 length: 20

CDR3 DNA: TGTGCCAGCAGTTTACATGGACGGGCGAACACTGAAGCTTTCTTT
CDR3 protein: CASSLHGRANTEAFF
V gene: TRBV6-5
J gene: TRBJ1-1
clone size: -
D gene: -
CDR3 length: 15

CDR3 DNA: TGTGCCAGCAGCTCCGGGGGACTCCGGGACGGCAAAAACATTCAGTACTTC
CDR3 protein: CASSSGGLRDGKNIQYF
V gene: TRBV7-3
J gene: TRBJ2-4
clone size: -
D gene: -
CDR3 length: 17

CDR3 DNA: TGCGCCAGCAAGGGACCCAGCACAGATACGCAGTATTTT
CDR3 protein: CASKGPSTDTQYF
V gene: TRBV23-1
J gene: TRBJ2-3
clone size: few
D gene: -
CDR3 length: 13

CDR3 DNA: TGCGCCAGCAGCCTCCCGGGGGGTTTGAACACTGAAGCTTTCTTT
CDR3 protein: CASSLPGGLNTEAFF
V gene: TRBV4-1
J gene: TRBJ1-1
clone size: -
D gene: -
CDR3 length: 15

CDR3 DNA: TGTGCCAGCAGCTTCTCAGATAATTCACCCCTCCACTTT
CDR3 protein: CASSFSDNSPLHF
V gene: TRBV11-2
J gene: TRBJ1-6
clone size: few
D gene: -
CDR3 length: 13

CDR3 DNA: TGCGCCAGCAGCTCCGGGACATTCATTGGAGGCGAGCAGTTCTTC
CDR3 protein: CASSSGTFIGGEQFF
V gene: TRBV5-1
J gene: TRBJ2-1
clone size: -
D gene: -
CDR3 length: 15

CDR3 DNA: TGCAGTGCTAATAACAGGGGGCGGGAGCAGTTCTTC
CDR3 protein: CSANNRGREQFF
V gene: TRBV20-1
J gene: TRBJ2-1
clone size: -
D gene: TRBD1
CDR3 length: 12

CDR3 DNA: TGTGCCAGCAGCAAAACGAGGGACAGGGCTACAGATACGCAGTATTTT
CDR3 protein: CASSKTRDRATDTQYF
V gene: TRBV21-1
J gene: TRBJ2-3
clone size: -
D gene: -
CDR3 length: 16

CDR3 DNA: TGTGCCAGCAGCTTACGGGGACTAGCGGTACCAGATAAGCAGTATTTT
CDR3 protein: CASSLRGLAVPDKQYF
V gene: TRBV11-2
J gene: TRBJ2-3
clone size: -
D gene: TRBD2
CDR3 length: 16

CDR3 DNA: TGTGCCAGCAGCAAGGTAGAGACCCAGTACTTC
CDR3 protein: CASSKVETQYF
V gene: TRBV7-2
J gene: TRBJ2-5
clone size: few
D gene: -
CDR3 length: 11

CDR3 DNA: TGTGCCAGCAGTTTCGGATTGGGGGCAGAAGCTTTCTTT
CDR3 protein: CASSFGLGAEAFF
V gene: TRBV12-3/TRBV12-4
J gene: TRBJ1-1
clone size: -
D gene: -
CDR3 length: 13

CDR3 DNA: TGTGCCAGCAGCTATCTGGGGTTGAACACTGAAGCTTTCTTT
CDR3 protein: CASSYLGLNTEAFF
V gene: TRBV7-2
J gene: TRBJ1-1
clone size: -
D gene: -
CDR3 length: 14

CDR3 DNA: TGTGCCATCAGTGAGTCGAGACAGGGGCGGCAGGATGGCTACACCTTC
CDR3 protein: CAISESRQGRQDGYTF
V gene: TRBV10-3
J gene: TRBJ1-2
clone size: few
D gene: TRBD1
CDR3 length: 16

CDR3 DNA: TGTGCCAGCAGGGCGTATAATGAGCAGTTCTTC
CDR3 protein: CASRAYNEQFF
V gene: TRBV28
J gene: TRBJ2-1
clone size: few
D gene: -
CDR3 length: 11

CDR3 DNA: TGCGCCAGCAGCCACCCCGGCAGGGGGCTCTACAATGAGCAGTTCTTC
CDR3 protein: CASSHPGRGLYNEQFF
V gene: TRBV4-3
J gene: TRBJ2-1
clone size: few
D gene: TRBD1
CDR3 length: 16

CDR3 DNA: TGTGCCAGTAAGATGCGACAGGGCCTTTTGGGAAGGCCTGAAGCTTTCTTT
CDR3 protein: CASKMRQGLLGRPEAFF
V gene: TRBV19
J gene: TRBJ1-1
clone size: -
D gene: TRBD1
CDR3 length: 17

CDR3 DNA: TGTGCCAGTAGTGGGGGACCGGGATCCTACGAGCAGTACTTC
CDR3 protein: CASSGGPGSYEQYF
V gene: TRBV19
J gene: TRBJ2-7
clone size: -
D gene: -
CDR3 length: 14

CDR3 DNA: TGTGCCAGCAGAAAGGGGGCAGACACCGTCCGGGCTTTCTTT
CDR3 protein: CASRKGADTVRAFF
V gene: TRBV6-5
J gene: TRBJ1-1
clone size: -
D gene: TRBD1
CDR3 length: 14

CDR3 DNA: TGTGCCACCAGTGATTTACGGGGGACCCAAGAGACCCAGTACTTC
CDR3 protein: CATSDLRGTQETQYF
V gene: TRBV24-1
J gene: TRBJ2-5
clone size: -
D gene: -
CDR3 length: 15

CDR3 DNA: TGCGCCAGCAGCCAAGAGGGGGCCGTGAACACTGAAGCTTTCTTT
CDR3 protein: CASSQEGAVNTEAFF
V gene: TRBV4-1
J gene: TRBJ1-1
clone size: -
D gene: -
CDR3 length: 15

CDR3 DNA: TGCGCCAGCAGCCAAGATCTCTCTTCTGAAGCTTTCTTT
CDR3 protein: CASSQDLSSEAFF
V gene: TRBV4-3
J gene: TRBJ1-1
clone size: -
D gene: -
CDR3 length: 13